This is a list of T cell receptor beta chains from one sample in a study of control samples from healthy donors and cancer patients. The data were produced by immunoSEQ multiplex PCR, yet TCRdb's version contains in-frame clones alone and is incomplete. The sample holds around 100,000 clones; less than 90% are singletons and the top ten take 15% to 20%. Sequencing was carried out using blood. Source of these receptors: a woman between 45 and 65 years old in good health. Each CDR3 is given with its conserved first and last residue. The D gene is left open where the match is weak. The listing skips clone size in some rows; elsewhere it reads once, few, many or a size class.

TRBV9,NA,NA,TRBJ2-2,TGTGCCAGCAGCCCCCGGGAAGCAGGAAACACCGGGGAGCTGTTTTTT,CASSPREAGNTGELFF
TRBV6-1,NA,NA,TRBJ2-3,TGTGCCAGCAGTGAACTGGGCGGGATAGAGACAGATACGCAGTATTTT,CASSELGGIETDTQYF
TRBV6-5,NA,once,TRBJ1-6,TGTGCCAGCAGGGGGACCGGGGGTTCACCCCTCCACTTT,CASRGTGGSPLHF
TRBV19,NA,NA,TRBJ2-1,TGTGCCAGTAGTGACCCCGGACTGAAGAGCTACAATGAGCAGTTCTTC,CASSDPGLKSYNEQFF
TRBV10-1,NA,NA,TRBJ2-5,TGCGCCAGCAGCCCCAGTGGGGGCAAGACCCAGTACTTC,CASSPSGGKTQYF
TRBV13,TRBD1,NA,TRBJ2-3,TGTGCCAGCAGCTCGGGACAGATCACAGATACGCAGTATTTT,CASSSGQITDTQYF
TRBV19,NA,NA,TRBJ1-1,TGTGCCAGTAGTAATGTAGGCGAAGCTTTCTTT,CASSNVGEAFF
TRBV12-3/TRBV12-4,NA,NA,TRBJ1-5,TGTGCCAGCGGGAGCCGTCAGCCCCAGCATTTT,CASGSRQPQHF
TRBV7-2,NA,NA,TRBJ2-2,TGTGCCAGCAGCTACGAAAGAGGGGTAGGGGAGCTGTTTTTT,CASSYERGVGELFF
TRBV30,NA,NA,TRBJ1-5,TGTGCCTGGAGTGTATCTATGACAGAAATTAGCAATCAGCCCCAGCATTTT,CAWSVSMTEISNQPQHF
TRBV2,NA,NA,TRBJ2-1,TGTGCCAGCACCGGGCGCTTGGGTGAGCAGTTCTTC,CASTGRLGEQFF
TRBV9,NA,NA,TRBJ2-1,TGTGCCAGCAGCATTCAACTCGGGGGGCCGTGGAATGAGCAGTTCTTC,CASSIQLGGPWNEQFF
TRBV29-1,NA,once,TRBJ1-4,TGCAGCGTTTACGGGCCAACTAATGAAAAACTGTTTTTT,CSVYGPTNEKLFF
TRBV14,NA,NA,TRBJ1-5,TGTGCCAGCAGCCAAGTAGGGCGTCAGCCCCAGCATTTT,CASSQVGRQPQHF
TRBV7-9,NA,NA,TRBJ2-5,TGTGCCAGCAGCTTAGCGGGGGGCGCGGAGACCCAGTACTTC,CASSLAGGAETQYF
TRBV30,NA,NA,TRBJ2-6,TGTGCCTGGGAGTCTGGGGCCAACGTCCTGACTTTC,CAWESGANVLTF
TRBV7-9,NA,NA,TRBJ1-2,TGTGCCAGCAGCTTTGAGACAGCCGATCTAGAGGGCTACACCTTC,CASSFETADLEGYTF
TRBV11-3,NA,NA,TRBJ2-3,TGTGCCAGCAGCTTGGTTTACGGCGGGGGCGGGGATACGCAGTATTTT,CASSLVYGGGGDTQYF
TRBV6-5,TRBD1,NA,TRBJ1-5,TGTGCCAGCACCTTAGGGGGGGACAGTCATCAGCCCCAGCATTTT,CASTLGGDSHQPQHF
TRBV27,NA,NA,TRBJ1-2,TGTGCCAGCCGAACCCCTATTGCAGGGGATGATGGCTACACCTTC,CASRTPIAGDDGYTF
TRBV19,NA,NA,TRBJ1-1,TGTGCCAGTACTGGATTCGGACTGGACACTGAAGCTTTCTTT,CASTGFGLDTEAFF
TRBV19,NA,NA,TRBJ1-4,TGTGCCAGTAAAAAGGGGAGAACTAATGAAAAACTGTTTTTT,CASKKGRTNEKLFF
TRBV12-3/TRBV12-4,NA,NA,TRBJ1-3,TGTGCCAGCAGTCAAAACACCATATATTTT,CASSQNTIYF
TRBV7-9,TRBD1,NA,TRBJ1-1,TGTGCCAGCAGCCCCGACAGGGCAGAGAGGCCTGAAGCTTTCTTT,CASSPDRAERPEAFF
TRBV3-1/TRBV3-2,NA,NA,TRBJ1-3,TGTGCCAGCAGCCAAGGAGGGGGAAACACCATATATTTT,CASSQGGGNTIYF
TRBV28,TRBD1,NA,TRBJ1-6,TGTGCCAGCAGTGACCGGGACAGATTTAATTCACCCCTCCACTTT,CASSDRDRFNSPLHF
TRBV7-2,TRBD2,NA,TRBJ2-1,TGTGCCAGCAGCGCGTGGACTAGCGGGAAGATCAGTCTCAATGAGCAGTTCTTC,CASSAWTSGKISLNEQFF
TRBV7-2,NA,NA,TRBJ2-5,TGTGCCAGCAGCGGTAGCCCCAGGGTAGAGACCCAGTACTTC,CASSGSPRVETQYF
TRBV18,TRBD1,NA,TRBJ1-2,TGTGCCAGCTCTCCTACAACTACAGGGGGCTATGGCTACACCTTC,CASSPTTTGGYGYTF
TRBV25-1,NA,NA,TRBJ1-1,TGTGCCAGCAGTGAATTGGCGTCGAACACTGAAGCTTTCTTT,CASSELASNTEAFF
TRBV30,NA,NA,TRBJ1-3,TGTGCCTGGAGTGTATTTAGGAGCCCTTCGTCCATATATTTT,CAWSVFRSPSSIYF
TRBV18,NA,NA,TRBJ2-5,TGTGCCAGCTCACCACCGATCCAAGAGACCCAGTACTTC,CASSPPIQETQYF
TRBV18,TRBD1,NA,TRBJ1-1,TGTGCCAGCTCACCAACGGACAGGGCGGCTTTCTTT,CASSPTDRAAFF
TRBV27,NA,NA,TRBJ1-2,TGTGCCAGCAGCCACCCGGGGAATGGCTACACCTTC,CASSHPGNGYTF
TRBV18,NA,few,TRBJ1-4,TGTGCCAGCTCACCAAATACACAGAGGCATGAAAAACTGTTTTTT,CASSPNTQRHEKLFF
TRBV5-4,NA,NA,TRBJ2-7,TGTGCCAGCAGCCCCGGCAGGTCCCCACGCGAGCAGTACTTC,CASSPGRSPREQYF
TRBV11-2,NA,NA,TRBJ2-4,TGTGCCAGCAGCTCCATGCAGAGGAGGGCCAAAAACATTCAGTACTTC,CASSSMQRRAKNIQYF
TRBV6-2/TRBV6-3,NA,NA,TRBJ1-2,TGTGCCAGCAGTTATCCTGGATTCTATGGCTACACCTTC,CASSYPGFYGYTF
TRBV11-2,NA,NA,TRBJ2-7,TGTGCCAGCAGCTTTATCGGGGCATCGTACGAGCAGTACTTC,CASSFIGASYEQYF
TRBV3-1/TRBV3-2,NA,NA,TRBJ2-4,TGTGCCAGCAGCTTCAGCCCGGGCAGAAACATTCAGTACTTC,CASSFSPGRNIQYF
TRBV7-3,TRBD2,NA,TRBJ2-1,TGTGCCAGCAGCTCCATAGCGGGGGCCTACAATGAGCAGTTCTTC,CASSSIAGAYNEQFF
TRBV4-3,NA,NA,TRBJ2-3,TGCGCCAGCAGCCAAGTAAGTGGGGCCACCACGCAGTATTTT,CASSQVSGATTQYF
TRBV13,TRBD1,NA,TRBJ2-1,TGTGCCAGCAGCTTTGGCACAGGGGCCAATGAGCAGTTCTTC,CASSFGTGANEQFF
TRBV18,NA,NA,TRBJ1-6,TGTGCCAGCTCACCACCGGGGGGCACTTCACCCCTCCACTTT,CASSPPGGTSPLHF
TRBV5-1,NA,NA,TRBJ2-7,TGCGCCAGCAGACGATGGCAACCTCCTTCCTACGAGCAGTACTTC,CASRRWQPPSYEQYF
TRBV6-5,TRBD1,NA,TRBJ2-3,TGTGCCAGCACCCCGACAGGGAGCACAGATACGCAGTATTTT,CASTPTGSTDTQYF
TRBV19,NA,NA,TRBJ2-1,TGTGCCAGTAGTGGACCGGCGGCCCCCGCGGGTGAGCAGTTCTTC,CASSGPAAPAGEQFF
TRBV18,NA,NA,TRBJ1-3,TGTGCCAGCTCACCCATTGCCGGTTACAGAAACACCATATATTTT,CASSPIAGYRNTIYF
TRBV6-1,NA,few,TRBJ2-2,TGTGCCAGCAGTGAACGGTCCTGGGTGCTGTTTTTT,CASSERSWVLFF
TRBV7-8,NA,NA,TRBJ1-5,TGTGCCAGCAGCCGCGGACAGTTTAATCAGCCCCAGCATTTT,CASSRGQFNQPQHF